The 20 T cell receptor beta chains below all came from one sample that was sequenced in a study of post-analysis software for immune sequencing data. TCR beta libraries were prepared from cDNA with unique molecular identifiers. TCRdb re-called the PCR reads with MiXCR, one entry per CDR3 protein. The sample includes about 500,000 distinct CDR3 sequences, around 40% of them seen just once. These receptors lack a known antigen. Overall study findings and caveats: Controls had lower frequencies than patients of four or five TRBV segments, which included TRBV5-6, TRBV5-1 and TRBV20-1.

Sequenced: blood. These receptors were collected from a girl between 10 and 17 years old with multiple sclerosis.

The CDR3 region is CSARQTGTIEQYF. In DNA, the CDR3 is TGCAGTGCTAGACAGACCGGGACAATCGAGCAGTACTTC. The chain carries TRBV20-1 and TRBJ2-5; tentatively, D is TRBD1 (6 bases). The J call may be wrong; the DNA end is better matched by TRBJ2-7. The CDR3 sequence is 13 residues long. The germline CDR1 and CDR2 sequences are DFQATT and SNEGSKA (reference sequence).

The chain employs TRBV6-5 and TRBJ1-2, with TRBD1 identical over 8 bases. V was clipped by 8 bases and J by 6 bases; unmatched bases: 14. This CDR3 is 15 amino acids long. Germline-derived CDR1 and CDR2 are MNHEY and SVGAGI. CDR3 in DNA: TGTGCCAGCGGATTCGTCGACAGGGGAGGGGATGGCTACACCTTC. Translated, it gives CASGFVDRGGDGYTF.

This chain connects TRBV7-9 to TRBJ1-2; D possibly corresponds to TRBD1 (5 bases). Trimming removed 5 bases from V and 7 bases from J, with 14 bases in between. This CDR3 region has 13 residues. Germline V gene lookup returns CDR1 SEHNR and CDR2 FQNEAQ (reference sequence). The CDR3: CASSPAGSSGYTF. The CDR3 DNA is TGTGCCAGCAGCCCCGCAGGGAGCTCTGGCTACACCTTC.

This chain connects TRBV3-1 to TRBJ2-3, with no clear D. The CDR3 loop spans 13 amino acids. Germline V gives CDR1 LGHDT, CDR2 YNNKEL (reference sequence). The V end was cut by 1 base, the J end by 2 bases, with 4 bases between. The CDR3 coding sequence is TGTGCCAGCAGCCAAGTTTTCACAGATACGCAGTATTTT. Its translation: CASSQVFTDTQYF.

This clonotype was detected many times. V usage is TRBV20-1 and J usage is TRBJ2-7, with a tentative D call TRBD1 (5 bases). The V end was cut by 1 base, the J end by 0 bases, with 7 bases between. The germline V gene has CDR1 DFQATT and CDR2 SNEGSKA (reference sequence). CDR3 size: 13 residues. The CDR3 is CSARGQGSYEQYF. The CDR3 DNA reads as TGCAGTGCTAGAGGCCAGGGCTCCTACGAGCAGTACTTC.

The chain recombines TRBV20-1 with TRBJ2-3; D gene unclear. V lost 3 bases, J lost 1 base, and 14 bases lay in between. CDR1 is DFQATT and CDR2 is SNEGSKA in the germline V gene (reference sequence). This CDR3 spans 15 amino acids. CDR3 region: CSARTGLRGTDTQYF. In nucleotides, the CDR3 is TGCAGTGCTAGGACGGGCCTCCGGGGCACAGATACGCAGTATTTT.

The chain recombines TRBV29-1 with TRBJ2-1, with D perhaps TRBD2 (5 bases). The germline CDR1 and CDR2 sequences are SQVTM and ANQGSEA. V was cut by 4 bases and J by 9 bases, with 16 bases left in between. The CDR3 has 13 residues. The CDR3 region has the DNA TGCAGCGTTGGAGGTGAGGAGGCGGTTGAGCAGTTCTTC. This sequence encodes CSVGGEEAVEQFF.

This sequence joins TRBV5-1 and TRBJ2-1, with 7 bases matching TRBD1. Germline CDR1 reads SGHRS; CDR2 reads YFSETQ. CDR3 length: 14 residues. The V gene end was trimmed by 0 bases and the J gene end by 6 bases; junction bases not matched to a gene: 3. CDR3: CASSLDSGGNEQFF. CDR3 nucleotides: TGCGCCAGCAGCTTGGACTCAGGGGGCAATGAGCAGTTCTTC.

The V and J genes are TRBV14 and TRBJ2-5; no firm D call. This CDR3 has 13 residues. Trimming stripped 0 bases from V and 5 bases from J, with 7 bases between. Germline loops: CDR1 SGHDN, CDR2 FVKESK. CDR3 nucleotides: TGTGCCAGCAGCCAAGAATTACGGGAGACCCAGTACTTC. It translates to CASSQELRETQYF. The whole variable domain, filled in from reference TRBV14 and TRBJ2-5, reads EAGVTQFPSHSVIEKGQTVTLRCDPISGHDNLYWYRRVMGKEIKFLLHFVKESKQDESGMPNNRFLAERTGGTYSTLKVQPAELEDSGVYFCASSQELRETQYFGPGTRLLVL.

The V call is TRBV27, the J call TRBJ2-1; D gene uncertain. V lost 3 bases and J lost 3, with 18 bases in between. The CDR3 length is 17 residues. Germline V gives CDR1 MNHEY, CDR2 SMNVEV (reference sequence). CDR3 DNA: TGTGCCAGCAGTTTGGGGTCGGATCAGCGTCACTACAATGAGCAGTTCTTC. Translation gives CASSLGSDQRHYNEQFF.

This clonotype was detected a few times. This chain connects TRBV9 to TRBJ2-3; D gene ambiguous. The CDR3 contains 15 residues. CDR1 SGDLS and CDR2 YYNGEE come from the germline V gene. The V and J ends lost 0 bases and 2 bases respectively, with 10 bases between them. CDR3 region: CASSVALEITDTQYF. Here the CDR3 DNA reads TGTGCCAGCAGCGTAGCTCTAGAGATCACAGATACGCAGTATTTT.

The V and J genes are TRBV27 and TRBJ2-5, with TRBD1 matching 8 bases. Germline V gives CDR1 MNHEY, CDR2 SMNVEV (reference sequence). Germline trimming cut 10 bases from V and 3 bases from J; bases unmatched to any gene: 7. CDR3 length: 13 amino acids. The CDR3 here is CATIGQGKETQYF. Here the CDR3 DNA reads TGTGCCACCATTGGACAGGGAAAAGAGACCCAGTACTTC.

The rearrangement uses TRBV5-1 and TRBJ2-7; the match to TRBD2 covers 13 bases. J gave up 6 bases and V 4 bases, and 7 bases lay outside the gene matches. Germline V gene data show CDR1 as SGHRS and CDR2 as YFSETQ. The CDR3 consists of 15 residues. CDR3 bases: TGCGCCAGCAGCCTCGGACTAGCGGGAGTCTCCGAGCAGTACTTC. Protein product: CASSLGLAGVSEQYF.

The rearrangement uses TRBV28 and TRBJ2-7, with 9 bases fitting TRBD1. CDR1 and CDR2 from the germline V gene are MDHEN and SYDVKM. This CDR3 spans 14 amino acids. The junction had 15 bases not matched to a gene; V was cut back by 11 bases and J by 7 bases. CDR3 protein: CACTLGTGFGEQYF. The CDR3 DNA reads as TGTGCCTGCACCCTCGGGACAGGGTTTGGAGAGCAGTACTTC.

The J gene is TRBJ1-2, the V gene TRBV11-2; D is uncertain. V dropped 1 base and J dropped 4 bases, with 7 bases sitting between them. The CDR3 contains 13 residues. Germline lookup yields CDR1 SGHAT and CDR2 FQNNGV. CDR3 amino acids: CASSLGSAYGYTF. The CDR3 DNA reads TGTGCCAGCAGCTTAGGGTCAGCCTATGGCTACACCTTC.

J is TRBJ2-1 and V is TRBV20-1; 12 bases map to TRBD2. The V and J ends lost 1 base and 8 bases, in that order; junction bases with no gene match: 3. Germline V gives CDR1 DFQATT, CDR2 SNEGSKA (reference sequence). The CDR3 has 14 residues. The chain's CDR3 is CSARGTSGTDEQFF. CDR3 nucleotides: TGCAGTGCTAGAGGGACTAGCGGGACCGATGAGCAGTTCTTC.

This clonotype was picked up a small number of times. The V gene is TRBV5-1, the J gene TRBJ2-1; 8 nucleotides align to TRBD2. With V trimmed by 0 bases and J by 3 bases, 5 bases remained unmatched. CDR1 is SGHRS, CDR2 YFSETQ, per germline. CDR3 length: 16 amino acids. For the CDR3, the DNA is TGCGCCAGCAGCTTGGCCGGGGGGGGTTTCTACAATGAGCAGTTCTTC. It codes for CASSLAGGGFYNEQFF.

The chain employs TRBV20-1 and TRBJ2-1, with 13 nucleotides matching TRBD2. With V trimmed by 6 bases and J by 8 bases, 7 bases remained unmatched. The germline V gene has CDR1 DFQATT and CDR2 SNEGSKA (reference sequence). The CDR3 sequence is 14 residues long. The CDR3 coding sequence is TGCAGTGCCCGAGGGACTAGCGGGGTAGATGAGCAGTTCTTC. Amino acid sequence: CSARGTSGVDEQFF.

CDR3 in amino acids: CASSITGLGANYGYTF. Here the CDR3 DNA reads TGTGCCAGCAGCATTACAGGGTTGGGGGCTAACTATGGCTACACCTTC. This chain uses TRBV7-3 with TRBJ1-2, with a tentative D call TRBD1 (6 bases). CDR1 is SGHTA, CDR2 FQGTGA, per germline. With 5 bases removed from V and 0 bases from J, the gap between germline ends came to 16 bases. The CDR3 length is 16 residues.

This clonotype was counted only a few times. The J gene is TRBJ2-5, the V gene TRBV4-3; TRBD1 agrees at 8 bases. V was pared by 7 bases and J by 4 bases, with 11 bases of the junction left unmatched. Germline V CDR1 and CDR2: LGHNA, YSLEER. The CDR3 totals 15 residues. DNA of the CDR3: TGCGCCAGCACCCCCAACCAGGGGGCCGGAGAGACCCAGTACTTC. This sequence encodes CASTPNQGAGETQYF.